This T cell receptor (beta chain) stems from a study of blood T cells in healthy people across ages (dated by TCRdb to about 2015). For the wider study: In model experiments, template switching captured roughly one uniquely barcoded TCR beta cDNA molecule for every two T cells. Using deep sequencing normalized with unique cDNA molecular identifiers, the study measured how TCR beta repertoire diversity changes with age. To avoid experimental bias, donors of different ages were randomly spread across the sequencing lanes. Four age groups were formed from the donors: young (average roughly 16 years), middle-aged (just under 40), aged (more than 55) and long-lived (roughly 81). The study analyzed two additional independent replicas of 1 million unique cDNA reads from the same blood draw for two donors, one aged 18 to 29 and one aged 80 or older. Points the paper makes about the study in general: Because donor CMV infection status was unknown, age-related changes in expanded clonotypes were potentially confounded. Bulk unsorted PBMC profiling prevented conclusive comparison of naive and antigen-experienced compartments. Observed TCR beta diversity per million T cells fell roughly linearly with age, and a significant reduction was already apparent by age around 36. Total diversity estimates from one million sequenced T cells were considered lower bounds and underestimates. Observed TCR beta diversity correlated strongly with the percentage of naive T cells measured by flow cytometry. Compared with the aged group, more naive CD4+ T cells, fewer expanded clones and increased TCR diversity were shown by the long-lived group, suggesting age selection.

Library method: 5' RACE. TCRdb shows the sequencer as Illumina HiSeq 2500. A second PCR of about 7 to 12 cycles was run with a J-beta primer mix and a sample-barcoded 5' primer. A unique molecular identifier was introduced onto each TCR beta cDNA molecule by a template-switch 5' adaptor carrying 12 random nucleotides. Each sample yielded at least 2.5 million CDR3-containing paired-end reads. The Mint cDNA synthesis kit, primed by a TRBC-specific oligonucleotide, was used to synthesize first-strand cDNA from all RNA. After uracil-DNA glycosylase treatment, a first 18-cycle PCR used universal primers M1SS and BC2_uni_R on all cDNA. In the source study's methods: For normalization, 1 million high-quality reads, each with a distinct molecular identifier, were randomly selected from each sample. Reads sharing molecular identifiers were discarded rather than binned into consensus sequences. CDR3 identification, clonotype clustering and error correction used MiTCR with a Q25 quality threshold and the strictest error-elimination algorithm. A nonparametric unseen species model using Euler transformation provided a lower-bound estimate of total TCR beta diversity. Clones were called with MiXCR by TCRdb after fastp trimmed the public reads at Q25, and only in-frame beta chains were retained. Rows with a matching CDR3 protein are joined into one entry that keeps the most common DNA and genes. For this entry, the V and J calls and clone size follow TCRdb and not the study's own pipeline. The sample table holds some 900,000 distinct CDR3 sequences, of which approximately 49% were seen once. The top ten hold around 15% of the sample.

The approximately 40 donors, aged about 6 to 95 years, were systemically healthy Caucasian individuals from Russia. Around 9.7 milliliters of peripheral blood were collected from each donor into EDTA-treated Vacutainer tubes. PBMCs were isolated by Ficoll-Paque density-gradient centrifugation, with at least 7 million obtained per sample. Total RNA, at least 5.5 micrograms per sample, was extracted from PBMCs with Trizol reagent. For every donor, an aliquot of PBMCs went through flow cytometry to measure the percentages of naive CD45RAhigh/CD27high T cells. This clonotype was seen more than once but under ten times. Its cognate antigen has yet to be identified. No qualities accompany the bases; no much larger clone lies one base away. Based on the germline V gene, the CDR1 and CDR2 sequences are MNHEY and SVGEGT. V lost 7 bases and J lost 11 bases; the stretch between them is 29 bases long. The CDR3 has 16 amino acids, counting the end cysteine and phenylalanine. Only the CDR3 part of the read is kept: 48 bases, read in frame from the first base.

The V and J segments used are TRBV6-2 or TRBV6-3 and TRBJ2-5; the D gene is perhaps TRBD1, from 7 matching bases. The sequence was obtained from a man aged 25-45 years in good health. Sequences were obtained from blood. The CDR3 region reads CASTNPGDSAGGEQYF. In nucleotide form, the sequence is TGTGCCAGCACAAATCCCGGGGACAGCGCCGGAGGGGAGCAGTACTTC.